This TCR beta chain was observed in a study of T cells in Graves' hyperthyroidism and ophthalmopathy. This clonotype has ten or more counts. Amplification yielded TCR beta CDR3 regions, with RNA transcripts as the source. Using the HTBI primer set, a first-round RT-PCR was run on the TCR CDR3. TCRdb passed the multiplex PCR reads through MiXCR, listing each CDR3 protein once. The table lists hundreds of thousands of distinct CDR3 sequences, more than 15% of them singletons. Researchers barred patients who had uncontrolled infection, other autoimmune disease, pregnancy or lactation. CDR1 is ENHRY, CDR2 SYGVKD, per germline. Trimming left V 2 bases short and J 3 bases short, with 10 bases between. The CDR3 extends over 14 amino acids.

This clonotype originated in a woman aged 18-35 years with Graves' hyperthyroidism. Specimen: blood. The J gene is TRBJ2-5, the V gene TRBV10-3, with a weak D call TRBD2 (5 bases). The CDR3 spells CAISEGSHEETQYF. The CDR3, as DNA: TGTGCCATCAGTGAGGGGAGCCACGAAGAGACCCAGTACTTC.